Presented here are 7 T cell receptor beta chains from one specimen sequenced in a study of response to subunit inactivated influenza vaccine. TCRdb re-derived calls from the RT-PCR reads in MiXCR, one entry per CDR3 protein. In the table there are fewer than 800,000 distinct CDR3 sequences, 15% to 18% of which are singletons. The material sequenced was PBMCs from blood, taken 11 to 12 days after vaccination. The receptors were gathered from a man aged 45-60 years who received an inactivated influenza vaccine.

This clonotype appeared many times. V is TRBV5-1 and J is TRBJ1-1; maybe TRBD1 (5 bases). Germline V CDR1 and CDR2: SGHRS, YFSETQ. The CDR3 has 18 amino acids. V was shortened by 4 bases and J by 0 bases, with 22 bases between the two germline ends. CDR3 amino acids: CASSESGPSISMNTEAFF. CDR3 sequence (DNA): TGCGCCAGCAGCGAATCGGGACCGAGCATCTCAATGAACACTGAAGCTTTCTTT.

This clonotype showed up many times. The chain links TRBV5-6 to TRBJ2-1; possibly TRBD1 for D (6 bases). CDR1 SGHDT and CDR2 YYEEEE come from the germline V gene. Trimming cost V 2 bases and J 10 bases, with 10 bases left between them. The CDR3 spans 12 residues. The CDR3 sequence is CASSFGQREQFF. The DNA for the CDR3 is TGTGCCAGCAGCTTCGGACAGAGGGAGCAGTTCTTC.

The table lists this clonotype with many counts. This chain links TRBV7-2 with TRBJ2-6; maybe TRBD1 (6 bases). The CDR3 length is 19 residues. The germline gives CDR1 SGHTA, CDR2 FQGNSA. Deletions cut 0 bases from V and 0 bases from J, with 15 bases between. CDR3 nucleotides: TGTGCCAGCAGCTTAGCGCGAAGTACAGGGTCCTCTGGGGCCAACGTCCTGACTTTC. It is translated as CASSLARSTGSSGANVLTF.

The V gene is TRBV30, the J gene TRBJ1-2; D remains ambiguous. V shed 2 bases and J shed 4 bases, with 11 bases lying between them. The CDR3 totals 13 residues. The germline V gene has CDR1 GTSNPN and CDR2 SVGIG (reference sequence). DNA for the CDR3: TGTGCCTGGAGTTTGGCGGAGCCCTATGGCTACACCTTC. The encoded protein is CAWSLAEPYGYTF. The variable domain in full, completed from reference TRBV30 and TRBJ1-2, reads SQTIHQWPATLVQPVGSPLSLECTVEGTSNPNLYWYRQAAGRGLQLLFYSVGIGQISSEVPQNLSASRPQDRQFILSSKKLLLSDSGFYLCAWSLAEPYGYTFGSGTRLTVV.

The chain carries TRBV4-2 and TRBJ2-3, with D possibly TRBD2 on 6 matching bases. Trimming took off 1 base at V and 3 bases at J, with 11 bases between the two ends. Per the germline V gene, CDR1 is LGHNA and CDR2 is YNFKEQ. The CDR3 consists of 15 residues. This CDR3 is CASSQGVGSTDTQYF. CDR3 coding DNA: TGTGCCAGCAGCCAAGGGGTCGGGAGTACAGATACGCAGTATTTT.

This clonotype was seen more than once but under ten times. The chain is built from TRBV7-2 and TRBJ2-7, with 9 nucleotides matching TRBD1. The V gene end was trimmed by 3 bases and the J gene end by 6 bases; junction bases not matched to a gene: 3. The CDR3 sequence is 13 residues long. The germline V gene encodes CDR1 SGHTA and CDR2 FQGNSA. CDR3 loop: CASSFWTGVEQYF. The DNA of the CDR3 is TGTGCCAGCAGCTTTTGGACAGGGGTCGAGCAGTACTTC.

The CDR3 DNA sequence: TGTGCCAGCAGCCTCGCAGGGATGCACACAGATACGCAGTATTTT. This translates into CASSLAGMHTDTQYF. The chain links TRBV7-2 to TRBJ2-3; a weak D match, TRBD1 (5 bases). V lost 5 bases to trimming and J lost 2 bases, with 14 bases between them. The CDR3 spans 15 residues. Germline lookup yields CDR1 SGHTA and CDR2 FQGNSA. The variable domain in full, with the rest retrieved from reference TRBV7-2 and TRBJ2-3, is GAGVSQSPSNKVTEKGKDVELRCDPISGHTALYWYRQSLGQGLEFLIYFQGNSAPDKSGLPSDRFSAERTGGSVSTLTIQRTQQEDSAVYLCASSLAGMHTDTQYFGPGTRLTVL.